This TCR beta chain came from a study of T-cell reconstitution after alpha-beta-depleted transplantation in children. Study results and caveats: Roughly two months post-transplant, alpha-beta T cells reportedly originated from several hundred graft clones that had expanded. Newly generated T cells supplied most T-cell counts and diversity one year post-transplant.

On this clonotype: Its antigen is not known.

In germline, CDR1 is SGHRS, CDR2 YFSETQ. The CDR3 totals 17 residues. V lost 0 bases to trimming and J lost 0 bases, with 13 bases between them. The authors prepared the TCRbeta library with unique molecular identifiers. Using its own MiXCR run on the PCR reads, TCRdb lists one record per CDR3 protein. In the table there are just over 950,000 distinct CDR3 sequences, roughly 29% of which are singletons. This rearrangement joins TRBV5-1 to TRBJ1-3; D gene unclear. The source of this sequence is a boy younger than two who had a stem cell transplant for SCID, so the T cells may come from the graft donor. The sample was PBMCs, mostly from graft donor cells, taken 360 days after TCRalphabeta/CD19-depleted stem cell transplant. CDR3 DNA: TGCGCCAGCAGCTTGGAACATCGGGGAGGCTCTGGAAACACCATATATTTT. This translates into CASSLEHRGGSGNTIYF.